This record covers a single T cell receptor (beta chain). As yet, its antigen is unknown. As for the donors, each was a healthy bone marrow donor. The PCR employed 60 Vbeta primers together with 13 Jbeta primers. The repertoire was sequenced with immunoSEQ multiplex PCR; TCRdb's copy has only in-frame clones and lacks some. The sample consists of some 170,000 clones, roughly 71% of them appearing once. The data belong to a study of cytomegalovirus exposure and HLA in healthy donors. Study summary: Sequencing of about 179 million T cells in an earlier analysis found some 100 million unique TCR beta sequences. Study-wide results and caveats: Per a later analysis, HLA-associated TCR beta chains showed more clonal expansion than other, equally common TCR beta chains.

The CDR3 totals 16 residues. Germline CDR1 reads SGHVS; CDR2 reads FQNEAQ. After removal of 0 bases from V and 5 bases from J, the junction contained 6 bases not matched to a gene. Input material: PBMCs. The receptor's source is a woman in her forties or fifties in good health and CMV-seropositive. V and J are TRBV7-8 and TRBJ1-4; 7 bases map to TRBD1. The CDR3 DNA reads as TGTGCCAGCAGCTTAGCCTCAGGGGGAGAGAATGAAAAACTGTTTTTT. Its translation: CASSLASGGENEKLFF.